Each of the 5 T cell receptor beta chains below was sequenced from the same sample in a study of blood T cell repertoires in COVID-19. TCRdb's table, derived via immunoSEQ multiplex PCR, lists solely in-frame clones and lacks some. Of 300,000 to 350,000 clones listed, around 82% were seen once; the top ten hold 2.5% to 3%. The sample taken for sequencing was peripheral blood. These receptors all stem from a man between 25 and 39 years old with active or convalescent COVID-19.

The rearrangement joins TRBV28 to TRBJ1-2; D remains unclear. The CDR3 spans 13 residues. V lost 10 bases, J lost 4 bases, and 16 bases lay in between. Per the germline V gene, CDR1 is MDHEN and CDR2 is SYDVKM. CDR3 region: CATSLRVIYGYTF. The DNA for the CDR3 is TGTGCCACCTCACTTCGGGTGATCTATGGCTACACCTTC.

This clone was recorded only once. The chain is built from TRBV30 and TRBJ2-3; the match to TRBD2 covers 8 bases. This CDR3 spans 15 amino acids. J lost 4 bases, V lost 5 bases, and 11 bases had no gene match. CDR1 is GTSNPN and CDR2 is SVGIG in the germline V gene (reference sequence). CDR3 bases: TGTGCCTGGGGCTCCGGACGGGAGGGCTCAGATACGCAGTATTTT. Translated, it gives CAWGSGREGSDTQYF.

This clone was recorded once. The rearrangement joins TRBV10-3 to TRBJ2-3, with 12 bases matching TRBD2. CDR1 and CDR2 from the germline V gene are ENHRY and SYGVKD. V trimming: 10 bases; J trimming: 4 bases; junction bases outside the gene matches: 6. This CDR3 is built from 14 residues. This CDR3 reads CATEPSGGADTQYF. CDR3 bases: TGTGCCACTGAGCCTAGCGGGGGGGCAGATACGCAGTATTTT.

The rearrangement joins TRBV7-3 to TRBJ1-1, with TRBD1 identical over 7 bases. CDR3 length equals 17 residues. The V gene end was trimmed by 5 bases and the J gene end by 3 bases; junction bases not matched to a gene: 15. CDR1 SGHTA and CDR2 FQGTGA come from the germline V gene. CDR3 DNA: TGTGCCAGCAGCCAACTAACGAACAGGGGTTGGGACACTGAAGCTTTCTTT. This sequence encodes CASSQLTNRGWDTEAFF.

V gene TRBV6-2 or TRBV6-3 combines with J gene TRBJ1-1, with D possibly being TRBD1 (6 bases). The length of the CDR3 is 13 residues. Deletions cut 4 bases from V and 6 bases from J, with 12 bases between. Germline loops: CDR1 MNHEY, CDR2 SVGEGT. CDR3 sequence reads: CASSSWDTSEAFF. The CDR3, as DNA: TGTGCCAGCAGTTCCTGGGACACATCTGAAGCTTTCTTT.